A selection of T cell receptor beta chains follows, all from one sample in a study of cytomegalovirus exposure and HLA in healthy donors. Profiling relied on immunoSEQ multiplex PCR, and the TCRdb table lists in-frame clones only, not all of them. The table has some 150,000 clones, less than 90% seen once. The sample taken for sequencing was PBMCs. These receptors were collected from a woman between 45 and 65 years old in good health and CMV-seropositive. CDR3s include the opening cysteine and the closing phenylalanine or tryptophan. Fields, in order: D gene, J gene, clone size, V gene, CDR3 protein, CDR3 DNA. The D gene is left open where the match is weak. A clone size is listed for some rows: how often the clone was seen (once, few, many), or a class if it is expanded.

>TRBD1|TRBJ1-1|.|TRBV11-1
CASSLARTGNTEAFF
TGTGCCAGCAGCTTAGCGAGGACAGGGAACACTGAAGCTTTCTTT
>.|TRBJ1-1|.|TRBV9
CASSLAGFGTEAFF
TGTGCCAGCAGCCTGGCAGGGTTTGGGACTGAAGCTTTCTTT
>TRBD2|TRBJ2-3|.|TRBV18
CASSPPLLAGVGDTQYF
TGTGCCAGCTCACCACCGCTGCTAGCGGGAGTGGGAGATACGCAGTATTTT
>TRBD2|TRBJ2-5|.|TRBV6-5
CASSYSGGALQETQYF
TGTGCCAGCAGTTACTCCGGGGGGGCCCTCCAAGAGACCCAGTACTTC
>TRBD1|TRBJ2-7|.|TRBV5-1
CASSSTDRVEVEQYF
TGCGCCAGCAGTTCCACGGACAGGGTGGAGGTGGAGCAGTACTTC
>.|TRBJ2-3|.|TRBV28
CASSSPDTDTQYF
TGTGCCAGCAGTTCGCCAGATACAGATACGCAGTATTTT
>.|TRBJ2-3|.|TRBV4-2
CASSQVGGEITDTQYF
TGTGCCAGCAGCCAAGTAGGAGGGGAGATCACAGATACGCAGTATTTT
>.|TRBJ1-6|.|TRBV30
CAWSGQRNSPLHF
TGTGCCTGGAGCGGACAGCGTAATTCACCCCTCCACTTT
>TRBD2|TRBJ2-5|.|TRBV29-1
CSVETSSQETQYF
TGCAGCGTTGAGACTAGCTCCCAAGAGACCCAGTACTTC
>.|TRBJ2-7|once|TRBV7-7
CASSPGLGDTGEQYF
TGTGCTAGCAGCCCGGGCCTGGGGGACACGGGCGAGCAGTACTTC
>TRBD1|TRBJ2-3|.|TRBV7-3
CASSQGAGQGLYTQYF
TGTGCCAGCAGCCAGGGGGCGGGACAGGGACTTTATACGCAGTATTTT
>.|TRBJ1-1|few|TRBV7-9
CASSLLVVVGGEAFF
TGTGCCAGCAGCTTATTGGTTGTGGTCGGGGGAGAAGCTTTCTTT
>TRBD1|TRBJ1-5|.|TRBV5-5
CASSPLEGARAQHF
TGTGCCAGCAGCCCGCTGGAGGGGGCTAGGGCCCAGCATTTT
>.|TRBJ2-7|once|TRBV21-1
CASSKARYEQYF
TGTGCCAGCAGCAAAGCGCGGTACGAGCAGTACTTC
>TRBD2|TRBJ2-3|.|TRBV9
CASSVVAGIDTQYF
TGTGCCAGCAGCGTAGTAGCGGGGATAGATACGCAGTATTTT